This entry features one T cell receptor (beta chain) sequence. The antigen is unknown. These data belong to a study of vaccination and CD4 T cells after COVID-19. The time point is: late sampling 161 to 241 days after vaccination in three convalescent patients. The treatment here: roughly 11-day PBMC culture with coronavirus spike peptide pools or control peptides (ViraFEST assay). The assay that was used to sequence DNA from cultured CD4+ T cells was the Oncomine TCR Beta short-read assay. TCRdb used MiXCR to reprocess the PCR reads, holding one entry per CDR3 protein. This sample has 20,000 to 25,000 distinct CDR3 sequences, with around 30% found just once. Per the germline V gene, CDR1 is DFQATT and CDR2 is SNEGSKA (reference sequence). V dropped 2 bases and J dropped 2; count of bases not matched to a gene: 7. The length of the CDR3 is 16 residues.

The source of this sequence is a human donor who had recovered from COVID-19. Specimen: CD4+ T cells from blood, cultured in vitro, collected about 7 months after SARS-CoV-2 vaccination. The gene calls are TRBV20-1 and TRBJ1-1; 11 bases are shared with TRBD1. The CDR3 spells CSARTGTGGRNTEAFF. CDR3 sequence (DNA): TGCAGTGCTAGAACCGGGACAGGGGGACGTAACACTGAAGCTTTCTTT.